The next 16 T cell receptor beta chains were all read from a single sample in a study of shared clonotypes between healthy human individuals. TCRdb's copy holds only in-frame clones and misses some; the assay was immunoSEQ multiplex PCR. This table has about 2.4 million clones, under 95% appearing once. The sequencing sample was made of naive CD4+ T cells from PBMCs. Subset reported: CD45RA+ positively selected. These receptors came from a man younger than 35 in good health. Some clones in this sample may be carry-over from other donors' samples.

The chain joins TRBV2 to TRBJ2-7, with 9 nucleotides matching TRBD2. Germline V gives CDR1 SNHLY, CDR2 FYNNEI. The CDR3 spans 15 residues. V lost 6 bases and J lost 2; bases outside the gene matches: 8. CDR3 amino acids: CASSLGGGGTYEQYF. CDR3 DNA sequence: TGTGCCAGCAGCCTCGGCGGGGGGGGAACCTACGAGCAGTACTTC.

V gene TRBV5-1 combines with J gene TRBJ2-2; no clear D. CDR1 is SGHRS, CDR2 YFSETQ, per germline. The CDR3 is 15 amino acids. Trimming cost V 6 bases and J 0 bases, with 12 bases left between them. CDR3 region: CASTHGGTNTGELFF. The CDR3 bases are TGCGCCAGCACCCACGGTGGCACGAACACCGGGGAGCTGTTTTTT.

The rearrangement links TRBV6-1 to TRBJ2-7; TRBD2 might be the D (7 bases). Germline V lookup: CDR1 MNHNS, CDR2 SASEGT. V was shortened by 7 bases and J by 5 bases, with 21 bases between the two germline ends. This CDR3 has 15 residues. DNA of the CDR3: TGTGCCAGCATATTGACCTACAGGGAGGGGGACGAGCAGTACTTC. Translation gives CASILTYREGDEQYF.

The chain recombines TRBV7-3 with TRBJ1-5, with a possible D match to TRBD1 (6 bases). The CDR3 runs 14 residues. Trimming removed 0 bases from V and 9 bases from J, with 12 bases in between. Germline CDR1 SGHTA, CDR2 FQGTGA. CDR3 in DNA: TGTGCCAGCAGCTTAACTGGCAGGGGAGGGCCCCAGCATTTT. Residues: CASSLTGRGGPQHF.

The chain couples TRBV9 to TRBJ2-1, with 12 bases aligning to TRBD2. Germline CDR1 is SGDLS and CDR2 is YYNGEE. V was pared by 0 bases and J by 2 bases, with 6 bases of the junction left unmatched. The CDR3 runs to 18 residues. As DNA, the CDR3 is TGTGCCAGCAGCGTAGGACTAGCGGGAGCTGGAACCTACAATGAGCAGTTCTTC. Encoded protein: CASSVGLAGAGTYNEQFF.

The chain has TRBV11-2 and TRBJ2-7; 9 bases align to TRBD2. The V and J ends lost 1 base and 3 bases, in that order; junction bases with no gene match: 4. CDR3 length: 15 amino acids. The germline V gene has CDR1 SGHAT and CDR2 FQNNGV. CDR3 nucleotide sequence: TGTGCCAGCAGCTTAGTTGCGACTAGCGGCTACGAGCAGTACTTC. This sequence encodes CASSLVATSGYEQYF.

The chain is built from TRBV28 and TRBJ2-1, with 8 bases identical to TRBD2. Germline V lookup: CDR1 MDHEN, CDR2 SYDVKM. Trimming removed 5 bases from V and 8 bases from J; junction bases left unmatched: 14. The CDR3 is 16 residues long. The CDR3 DNA sequence: TGTGCCAGCAGTATCTTCGGGACCCCCGGGAGGGATGAGCAGTTCTTC. Translating it yields CASSIFGTPGRDEQFF.

The rearrangement uses TRBV7-2 and TRBJ1-2; 9 bases agree with TRBD1. In germline, CDR1 is SGHTA, CDR2 FQGNSA. After removal of 4 bases from V and 8 bases from J, the junction contained 11 bases not matched to a gene. The CDR3 is made up of 15 amino acids. The CDR3 protein is CASSSPTGGSWGYTF. The CDR3 DNA sequence: TGTGCCAGCAGCTCCCCGACAGGGGGAAGTTGGGGCTACACCTTC. Supplemented by reference TRBV7-2 and TRBJ1-2, the full variable domain reads GAGVSQSPSNKVTEKGKDVELRCDPISGHTALYWYRQSLGQGLEFLIYFQGNSAPDKSGLPSDRFSAERTGGSVSTLTIQRTQQEDSAVYLCASSSPTGGSWGYTFGSGTRLTVV.

As regards this clone: The same CDR3 also results from other DNA sequences found in this sample. The rearrangement joins TRBV15 to TRBJ2-5; D possibly corresponds to TRBD2 (5 bases). V was clipped by 3 bases and J by 4 bases, with 9 bases between them. Germline V gives CDR1 LNHNV, CDR2 YYDKDF (reference sequence). The CDR3 totals 13 residues. Written as DNA, the CDR3 is TGTGCCACCAGCAGGGCAGGAGGAGAGACCCAGTACTTC. Residues: CATSRAGGETQYF.

The chain joins TRBV18 to TRBJ2-7; possible D gene TRBD1, 6 bases. Trimming took 4 bases from V and 3 from J, leaving 10 bases between them. The CDR3 extends over 13 amino acids. Per germline, CDR1 KGHSH and CDR2 LQKENI. The CDR3 nucleotides are TGTGCCAGCTCACGCGACAGGAACTACGAGCAGTACTTC. This translates into CASSRDRNYEQYF.

V usage is TRBV11-3 and J usage is TRBJ2-1; 9 bases agree with TRBD1. J gave up 7 bases and V 5 bases, and 21 bases lay outside the gene matches. CDR1 and CDR2 (germline): SGHNT, YENEEA. This CDR3 spans 19 amino acids. This CDR3 is CASSPNPVSGTGWINEQFF. CDR3 DNA sequence: TGTGCCAGCAGCCCTAATCCAGTATCCGGGACAGGGTGGATAAATGAGCAGTTCTTC.

The J gene is TRBJ2-5, the V gene TRBV27, with D possibly being TRBD1 or TRBD2 (5 bases each). The CDR3 has 13 residues. Trimming removed 0 bases from V and 5 bases from J, with 7 bases in between. Germline V gene data show CDR1 as MNHEY and CDR2 as SMNVEV (reference sequence). CDR3: CASSLSRDETQYF. The DNA of the CDR3 is TGTGCCAGCAGTTTATCCAGGGACGAGACCCAGTACTTC.

The chain recombines TRBV15 with TRBJ2-3, with TRBD1 matching over 11 bases. This CDR3 spans 16 amino acids. V lost 1 base to trimming and J lost 3 bases; unmatched junction nucleotides: 3. Germline V lookup: CDR1 LNHNV, CDR2 YYDKDF (reference sequence). This CDR3 reads CATSRGTGGLTDTQYF. In nucleotides, the CDR3 is TGTGCCACCAGCAGAGGGACAGGGGGCTTGACAGATACGCAGTATTTT.

The chain employs TRBV6-1 and TRBJ1-3; a possible D gene is TRBD1 (5 bases). The CDR3 is 14 residues long. The V end was cut by 6 bases, the J end by 2 bases, with 11 bases between. Germline V gene data show CDR1 as MNHNS and CDR2 as SASEGT. The CDR3 reads CASREQEAGNTIYF. DNA for the CDR3: TGTGCCAGCAGAGAACAGGAGGCTGGAAACACCATATATTTT.

The chain links TRBV6-6 to TRBJ2-7, with 7 bases aligning to TRBD1. V trimming: 7 bases; J trimming: 7 bases; junction bases outside the gene matches: 13. The CDR3 loop spans 14 amino acids. The germline V gene encodes CDR1 MNHNY and CDR2 SVGAGI (reference sequence). The CDR3: CASTPRTGSWEQYF. In nucleotides, the CDR3 is TGTGCCAGCACGCCCCGGACAGGATCTTGGGAGCAGTACTTC.

Concerning this clone itself: Within the sample, other DNA sequences also encode this same CDR3. The V gene is TRBV7-3, the J gene TRBJ2-7, with TRBD1 matching 10 bases. The germline V gene encodes CDR1 SGHTA and CDR2 FQGTGA. The ends lost 5 bases at V and 1 base at J; junction bases unmatched: 5. The CDR3 is made up of 15 amino acids. CDR3 region: CASSAWTGGSYEQYF. The DNA for the CDR3 is TGTGCCAGCAGCGCCTGGACAGGGGGGTCCTACGAGCAGTACTTC.